Listed here are 18 T cell receptor beta chains from one sample, sequenced in a study of blood T cell repertoires in COVID-19. The method was immunoSEQ multiplex PCR; TCRdb's version includes in-frame clones alone and lacks a portion of them. Of 210,000 or so clones in the sample, nearly 90% are singletons; the top ten hold about 12%. The sequenced material came from peripheral blood. The receptor set was obtained from a woman aged 18-29 years who had recovered from COVID-19.

A few counts support this clone. The chain joins TRBV7-2 to TRBJ1-1; possible D gene TRBD1, 5 bases. CDR1 and CDR2 (germline): SGHTA, FQGNSA. This CDR3 spans 13 amino acids. V dropped 5 bases and J dropped 1 base, with 8 bases sitting between them. The CDR3 DNA is TGTGCCAGCAGCACACAGGAGAACACTGAAGCTTTCTTT. Protein sequence: CASSTQENTEAFF.

The V call is TRBV6-2 or TRBV6-3, the J call TRBJ2-7; the D gene is possibly TRBD2 (6 bases). Deletions cut 6 bases from V and 6 bases from J, with 18 bases between. The germline V gene has CDR1 MNHEY and CDR2 SVGEGT. The CDR3 contains 14 residues. The CDR3: CASSIPRDFSEQYF. Written as DNA, the CDR3 is TGTGCCAGCAGCATACCTAGGGACTTCAGCGAGCAGTACTTC.

The V and J genes are TRBV6-5 and TRBJ2-3; 10 nucleotides match TRBD2. The CDR3 is 14 amino acids. In germline, CDR1 is MNHEY, CDR2 SVGAGI. V was pared by 4 bases and J by 5 bases, with 3 bases of the junction left unmatched. The CDR3 is CASSSGTSVDTQYF. The CDR3 coding sequence is TGTGCCAGCAGTTCGGGGACTAGCGTAGATACGCAGTATTTT.

The chain employs TRBV20-1 and TRBJ1-1; unclear D gene. V was pared by 6 bases and J by 7 bases, with 12 bases between. Germline V gene data show CDR1 as DFQATT and CDR2 as SNEGSKA (reference sequence). CDR3 size: 11 residues. Written as DNA, the CDR3 is TGCAGTGCCCCCTCGGGTCGTGAAGCTTTCTTT. It encodes CSAPSGREAFF.

The chain recombines TRBV30 with TRBJ2-5, with 10 bases fitting TRBD1. Germline CDR1 reads GTSNPN; CDR2 reads SVGIG (reference sequence). There are 12 residues in the CDR3. This CDR3 is CASGQGIETQYF. The CDR3, as DNA: TGTGCGTCGGGACAGGGGATTGAGACCCAGTACTTC.

In this sample, this clone turned up a few times. The V and J genes are TRBV24-1 and TRBJ2-1, with a tentative D call TRBD2 (6 bases). The germline CDR1 and CDR2 sequences are KGHDR and SFDVKD. This CDR3 has 18 amino acids. The V and J ends lost 0 bases and 4 bases respectively, with 18 bases between them. CDR3 protein: CATSDLTWGDSPYNEQFF. CDR3 nucleotides: TGTGCCACCAGTGATTTGACTTGGGGGGACTCACCTTACAATGAGCAGTTCTTC.

This sequence joins TRBV11-2 and TRBJ1-1, with D possibly matching TRBD1 (6 bases). The CDR3 totals 14 residues. Germline V lookup: CDR1 SGHAT, CDR2 FQNNGV. The ends were cut back, 1 base at V and 9 bases at J, with 15 bases in the middle. CDR3 DNA sequence: TGTGCCAGCAGCTTAGGGGCACAGGGTTTCCAAGCTTTCTTT. Amino acids: CASSLGAQGFQAFF.

The rearrangement uses TRBV6-2 or TRBV6-3 and TRBJ2-1; D call uncertain. This CDR3 spans 11 amino acids. The germline V gene has CDR1 MNHEY and CDR2 SVGEGT. V was clipped by 3 bases and J by 8 bases, with 5 bases between them. The CDR3 protein is CASSYPDEQFF. Written as DNA, the CDR3 is TGTGCCAGCAGTTATCCCGATGAGCAGTTCTTC.

This chain uses TRBV5-6 with TRBJ2-7, with D possibly being TRBD1 (6 bases). Germline CDR1 SGHDT, CDR2 YYEEEE. CDR3 size: 13 residues. V lost 2 bases to trimming and J lost 1 base, with 7 bases between them. The CDR3 DNA follows: TGTGCCAGCAGCTTTGGACAGTCCTACGAGCAGTACTTC. This translates into CASSFGQSYEQYF.

This clone has just a few counts. This chain uses TRBV4-2 with TRBJ1-4; 11 positions match TRBD1. Germline V CDR1 and CDR2: LGHNA, YNFKEQ. V trimming: 4 bases; J trimming: 7 bases; junction bases outside the gene matches: 8. The CDR3 runs 16 residues. The DNA of the CDR3 is TGTGCCAGCAGCCCCCCGGAGGGGACAGGGGGTGAAAAACTGTTTTTT. Protein sequence: CASSPPEGTGGEKLFF.

A note on this clone: The sample contains more than one DNA sequence encoding this CDR3. The chain joins TRBV30 to TRBJ1-5, with a weak D call TRBD1 (5 bases). The germline V gene has CDR1 GTSNPN and CDR2 SVGIG (reference sequence). The CDR3 extends over 14 amino acids. The V end lost 1 base, the J end lost 6 bases, and 13 bases lay between the germline ends. The CDR3 sequence is CAWSEGGVGQPQHF. The CDR3 region has the DNA TGTGCCTGGAGTGAGGGAGGGGTGGGTCAGCCCCAGCATTTT.

This clone was detected only once. The chain recombines TRBV5-5 with TRBJ2-2; D is uncertain. Germline CDR1 and CDR2: SGHKS and YYEKEE (reference sequence). The CDR3 has 15 residues. The germline V and J ends were trimmed by 0 bases and 7 bases, with 13 bases remaining between them. CDR3 amino acids: CASSLEPVGLGELFF. The CDR3 DNA follows: TGTGCCAGCAGCTTGGAACCGGTGGGCCTCGGGGAGCTGTTTTTT.

V and J are TRBV3-1 (or the pseudogene TRBV3-2) and TRBJ2-7, with TRBD2 matching over 8 bases. CDR1 LGHDT and CDR2 YNNKEL come from the germline V gene (reference sequence). V lost 4 bases and J lost 3; bases outside the gene matches: 8. This CDR3 has 15 residues. As DNA, the CDR3 is TGTGCCAGCAGCCCATCCGGGACTAGGATCTACGAGCAGTACTTC. This sequence encodes CASSPSGTRIYEQYF.

This clone has a single count. Other nucleotide sequences in the sample specify the same CDR3. The gene calls are TRBV5-6 and TRBJ1-1, with D uncertain. Germline assignment: CDR1 SGHDT and CDR2 YYEEEE. CDR3 size: 12 residues. Trimming took 2 bases from V and 0 from J, leaving 2 bases between them. CDR3 coding DNA: TGTGCCAGCAGCTTCATGAACACTGAAGCTTTCTTT. This codes for CASSFMNTEAFF.

This clone appeared once. The chain is built from TRBV12-3 or TRBV12-4 and TRBJ1-4; tentative D call: TRBD1 (5 bases). The CDR3 runs 13 residues. With 6 bases removed from V and 8 bases from J, the gap between germline ends came to 13 bases. CDR3 sequence: CASRRGGIEKLFF. The CDR3 nucleotides read TGTGCCAGCAGGCGGGGGGGAATCGAAAAACTGTTTTTT.

This clone has more than one count but fewer than ten. This sequence joins TRBV7-2 and TRBJ1-5, with D unclear. The CDR3 is 18 amino acids. The V end was cut by 3 bases, the J end by 0 bases, with 18 bases between. Germline V lookup: CDR1 SGHTA, CDR2 FQGNSA. The CDR3 sequence is CASSFRIGVGGSNQPQHF. Written as DNA, the CDR3 is TGTGCCAGCAGCTTTAGAATCGGGGTGGGAGGTAGCAATCAGCCCCAGCATTTT.

This chain links TRBV5-6 with TRBJ2-1; the D gene is possibly TRBD2 (6 bases). The CDR3 is 15 residues long. The germline CDR1 and CDR2 sequences are SGHDT and YYEEEE. V lost 4 bases and J lost 3, with 14 bases in between. CDR3 sequence reads: CASSAGTGHYNEQFF. The DNA of the CDR3 is TGTGCCAGCAGCGCCGGGACTGGACACTACAATGAGCAGTTCTTC.

This clone has more than one count but fewer than ten. The rearrangement links TRBV4-2 to TRBJ1-6, with a possible D match to TRBD1 (5 bases). V was pared by 0 bases and J by 6 bases, with 12 bases between. There are 16 residues in the CDR3. Germline CDR1 reads LGHNA; CDR2 reads YNFKEQ. The CDR3 coding sequence is TGTGCCAGCAGCCAAGAAGTAGGGGCCGGTAATTCACCCCTCCACTTT. Amino acids: CASSQEVGAGNSPLHF.